This entry lists 32 T cell receptor beta chains sequenced from one sample in a study of blood T cell repertoires in COVID-19 (dated by TCRdb to between 2020 and 2021). The library was obtained by the immunoSEQ multiplex PCR assay. Here the immuneACCESS table is served through TCRdb, limited to in-frame sequences with V and J called. Missing clones are a known gap in these copies; in checked studies unresolved V genes cover under half, and the rest lacks a known reason. The sample table lists about 340,000 clones, about 89% of them with a count of one. The ten biggest clones cover 6% to 7% of the sample. The specimen was peripheral blood. The receptors here all came from a woman in her forties or fifties with COVID-19, enrolled during active disease.

The rearrangement uses TRBV2 and TRBJ2-3, with 7 bases fitting TRBD2. V was clipped by 3 bases and J by 0 bases; unmatched bases: 12. The CDR3 consists of 18 residues. The germline V gene encodes CDR1 SNHLY and CDR2 FYNNEI. CDR3 sequence reads: CASSDPGLSGASTDTQYF. The CDR3 coding sequence is TGTGCCAGCAGTGACCCGGGTCTCAGCGGGGCTAGCACAGATACGCAGTATTTT.

The chain links TRBV2 to TRBJ2-1; the D gene is possibly TRBD2 (6 bases). The V gene lost 8 bases and the J gene lost 3 bases, with 14 bases spanning the gap. The CDR3 has 14 residues. Germline V lookup: CDR1 SNHLY, CDR2 FYNNEI. In DNA, the CDR3 is TGTGCCAGCTCGAGTAGCGGCGTCTACAATGAGCAGTTCTTC. Residues: CASSSSGVYNEQFF.

V and J are TRBV7-9 and TRBJ2-3; D is perhaps TRBD2 (5 bases). CDR3 length: 16 residues. Per germline, CDR1 SEHNR and CDR2 FQNEAQ (reference sequence). The V end was cut by 5 bases, the J end by 0 bases, with 15 bases between. CDR3 in DNA: TGTGCCAGCAGCGAAGTTAGCGTTGCTAGCACAGATACGCAGTATTTT. Amino acid sequence: CASSEVSVASTDTQYF.

This clone was recorded a few times. This chain joins TRBV27 and TRBJ2-2; TRBD1 matches 7 bases. This CDR3 region has 15 residues. The junction had 3 bases not matched to a gene; V was cut back by 5 bases and J by 0 bases. Germline CDR1 is MNHEY and CDR2 is SMNVEV (reference sequence). The CDR3 loop is CASSRQGTNTGELFF. The CDR3 nucleotides read TGTGCCAGCAGTCGACAGGGAACGAACACCGGGGAGCTGTTTTTT.

This chain links TRBV3-1 (or the pseudogene TRBV3-2) with TRBJ1-3, with a weak D call TRBD1 (6 bases). This CDR3 has 14 residues. Between the trimmed V and J ends, which lost 4 bases and 4 bases, there was a span of 11 bases. The germline gives CDR1 LGHDT, CDR2 YNNKEL (reference sequence). CDR3 nucleotides: TGTGCCAGCAGCCTAGCGACAGGAGGAAACACCATATATTTT. Translating it yields CASSLATGGNTIYF.

This clone was observed once. The genes are TRBV6-2 or TRBV6-3 and TRBJ2-7; 9 nucleotides agree with TRBD2. Trimming removed 6 bases from V and 2 bases from J; junction bases left unmatched: 17. The CDR3 loop spans 18 amino acids. Germline assignment: CDR1 MNHEY and CDR2 SVGEGT. The CDR3 loop reads CASRYTKTRLAVTYEQYF. CDR3 in DNA: TGTGCCAGCAGATACACCAAGACGAGACTAGCGGTTACCTACGAGCAGTACTTC.

The chain recombines TRBV3-1 (or the pseudogene TRBV3-2) with TRBJ2-1; 7 bases align to TRBD2. From germline, CDR1 is LGHDT and CDR2 YNNKEL (reference sequence). The CDR3 totals 16 residues. V lost 4 bases, J lost 12 bases, and 18 bases stayed unmatched. The CDR3 nucleotides read TGTGCCAGCAGCCTAAGAAGGAGGAGCGGCGGGAGTGGGCAGTTCTTC. Its protein is CASSLRRRSGGSGQFF.

The V and J genes are TRBV2 and TRBJ1-6, with 9 bases that match TRBD1. This CDR3 has 13 residues. Germline lookup yields CDR1 SNHLY and CDR2 FYNNEI. V shed 7 bases, J shed 6 bases, and the junction held 1 base outside the gene matches. The CDR3 is CASKGQGNSPLHF. The CDR3 coding sequence is TGTGCCAGCAAGGGACAGGGTAATTCACCCCTCCACTTT. The full variable domain, rest sourced from reference TRBV2 and TRBJ1-6, is EPEVTQTPSHQVTQMGQEVILRCVPISNHLYFYWYRQILGQKVEFLVSFYNNEISEKSEIFDDQFSVERPDGSNFTLKIRSTKLEDSAMYFCASKGQGNSPLHFGNGTRLTVT.

About this clone itself: A junction end diverges from the germline sequence, so it may reflect a read error. This chain links TRBV2 with TRBJ2-1, with 8 bases lining up with TRBD2. The germline gives CDR1 SNHLY, CDR2 FYNNEI. There are 13 residues in the CDR3. The CDR3 sequence is CASSGGLGNEQFF. As DNA, the CDR3 is TGTGCCAGTAGTGGGGGACTAGGGAATGAGCAGTTCTTC.

The rearrangement joins TRBV5-1 to TRBJ2-5; D is ambiguous. Looked up from germline, CDR1 is SGHRS and CDR2 is YFSETQ. V was trimmed by 4 bases and J by 1 base, leaving 14 bases between them. The CDR3 totals 15 residues. CDR3 DNA sequence: TGCGCCAGCAGCCCGAGCATCGAATTCCAAGAGACCCAGTACTTC. Its translation: CASSPSIEFQETQYF.

This rearrangement joins TRBV9 to TRBJ1-2; D unclear. The CDR3 extends over 15 amino acids. V gave up 4 bases and J gave up 0 bases, with 13 bases separating them. Germline V gene sequence: CDR1 SGDLS, CDR2 YYNGEE. This CDR3 reads CASSLEGSSNYGYTF. The CDR3 region has the DNA TGTGCCAGCAGCCTCGAGGGCAGCTCTAACTATGGCTACACCTTC.

Note on this clone: The junction and the germline gene differ at one end; a read error may be behind it. The V and J genes are TRBV7-7 and TRBJ2-5, with D hard to call. Looked up from germline, CDR1 is SSHAT and CDR2 is FNYEAQ (reference sequence). The CDR3 is made up of 15 amino acids. CDR3 protein: CASSLGLNIQETQYF. The CDR3, as DNA: TGTGCTAGCAGCTTAGGTCTCAACATTCAAGAGACCCAGTACTTC.

The gene calls are TRBV7-9 and TRBJ2-2; 10 bases align to TRBD1. In germline, CDR1 is SEHNR, CDR2 FQNEAQ (reference sequence). This CDR3 comprises 15 residues. J was trimmed by 5 bases and V by 8 bases; bases with no gene match: 8. This CDR3 reads CASDNWTGGTGELFF. The CDR3 nucleotides are TGTGCCAGCGATAATTGGACAGGGGGAACCGGGGAGCTGTTTTTT.

This rearrangement joins TRBV3-1 (or the pseudogene TRBV3-2) to TRBJ1-2, with 9 bases matching TRBD1. Germline-derived CDR1 and CDR2 are LGHDT and YNNKEL (reference sequence). This CDR3 is 15 amino acids long. The V segment lost 5 bases and the J segment 0 bases; nucleotides outside the gene matches: 4. The CDR3 is CASSSRQGANYGYTF. The CDR3 DNA sequence: TGTGCCAGCAGCTCCCGACAGGGGGCTAACTATGGCTACACCTTC.

This clone was counted a single time. The rearrangement uses TRBV4-1 and TRBJ1-6, with D tentatively TRBD1 (5 bases). Between the trimmed V and J ends, which lost 0 bases and 5 bases, there was a span of 11 bases. The CDR3 loop spans 16 amino acids. Germline assignment: CDR1 MGHRA and CDR2 YSYEKL. CDR3 region: CASSQDKGLHNSPLHF. DNA for the CDR3: TGCGCCAGCAGCCAAGATAAGGGGCTTCATAATTCACCCCTCCACTTT.

This clone was seen once. CDR3 nucleotides: TGTGCCAGCACCCGGGGACTTTCCAATGAGCAGTTCTTC. Protein: CASTRGLSNEQFF. J is TRBJ2-1 and V is TRBV6-5; D is possibly TRBD2 (6 bases). This CDR3 has 13 amino acids. In germline, CDR1 is MNHEY, CDR2 SVGAGI. With 7 bases removed from V and 6 bases from J, the gap between germline ends came to 13 bases.

This clone was seen just once. The rearrangement links TRBV2 to TRBJ2-7; 9 nucleotides match TRBD1. The CDR3 contains 13 residues. CDR1 SNHLY and CDR2 FYNNEI come from the germline V gene. The ends lost 6 bases at V and 5 bases at J; junction bases unmatched: 5. DNA for the CDR3: TGTGCCAGCAGGGGACAGGGAGACGACGAGCAGTACTTC. Amino acid sequence: CASRGQGDDEQYF.

This chain joins TRBV2 and TRBJ2-7; 12 positions match TRBD1. Trimming took 7 bases from V and 3 from J; bases not matched to a gene: 7. The V gene's germline CDR1 is SNHLY and CDR2 FYNNEI. This CDR3 comprises 15 residues. CDR3 in DNA: TGTGCCAGCAACCCGGGACAGGGGGCGCGCTACGAGCAGTACTTC. It specifies CASNPGQGARYEQYF.

The J gene is TRBJ1-6, the V gene TRBV30, with D uncertain. Germline CDR1 GTSNPN, CDR2 SVGIG (reference sequence). This CDR3 is built from 12 residues. V was clipped by 4 bases and J by 10 bases, with 11 bases between them. Here the CDR3 DNA reads TGTGCCTGGACCCAGAGAGGATCACCCCTCCACTTT. Its translation: CAWTQRGSPLHF.

This sequence joins TRBV19 and TRBJ2-3; weak D call: TRBD1 (6 bases). The CDR3 extends over 16 amino acids. Germline CDR1 LNHDA, CDR2 SQIVND (reference sequence). With 3 bases removed from V and 0 bases from J, the gap between germline ends came to 13 bases. CDR3 region: CASSIWLDSSTDTQYF. The CDR3 region has the DNA TGTGCCAGTAGTATTTGGCTGGACAGTAGCACAGATACGCAGTATTTT.

The CDR3 loop reads CASSFGGLGDEQYF. The CDR3 coding sequence is TGTGCCAGCAGTTTTGGAGGACTAGGAGACGAGCAGTACTTC. The chain combines TRBV28 with TRBJ2-7, with TRBD2 matching over 7 bases. The CDR3 runs to 14 residues. Germline assignment: CDR1 MDHEN and CDR2 SYDVKM. V lost 3 bases to trimming and J lost 5 bases; unmatched junction nucleotides: 7.

This rearrangement joins TRBV6-2 or TRBV6-3 to TRBJ2-3; 10 positions agree with TRBD2. From germline, CDR1 is MNHEY and CDR2 SVGEGT. CDR3 length equals 19 residues. V lost 0 bases and J lost 4; bases outside the gene matches: 13. CDR3 region: CASSYSSSGRVSESDTQYF. The CDR3 region has the DNA TGTGCCAGCAGTTACTCATCTAGCGGGAGAGTTAGCGAGTCAGATACGCAGTATTTT.

This sequence joins TRBV19 and TRBJ2-1; 8 bases align to TRBD2. The CDR3 extends over 15 amino acids. Per the germline V gene, CDR1 is LNHDA and CDR2 is SQIVND (reference sequence). J was trimmed by 5 bases and V by 2 bases; bases with no gene match: 5. CDR3 protein: CASSIFTSGDNEQFF. Here the CDR3 DNA reads TGTGCCAGTAGTATATTTACTAGCGGAGACAATGAGCAGTTCTTC.

This chain connects TRBV6-1 to TRBJ2-1; maybe TRBD2 (5 bases). The germline CDR1 and CDR2 sequences are MNHNS and SASEGT. V was trimmed by 1 base and J by 8 bases, leaving 15 bases between them. The length of the CDR3 is 15 residues. The CDR3 spells CASSEDVGSGDEQFF. CDR3 nucleotides: TGTGCCAGCAGTGAAGACGTGGGAAGCGGCGATGAGCAGTTCTTC.

The chain carries TRBV19 and TRBJ1-3; D remains unclear. Looked up from germline, CDR1 is LNHDA and CDR2 is SQIVND (reference sequence). The V and J ends lost 5 bases and 2 bases respectively, with 7 bases between them. This CDR3 has 13 amino acids. CDR3 in DNA: TGTGCCAGTAGTTTGGGCCCTGGAAACACCATATATTTT. Protein: CASSLGPGNTIYF.

This chain joins TRBV5-4 and TRBJ1-4; a possible D gene is TRBD1 (6 bases). Germline values: CDR1 SGHNT, CDR2 YYREEE (reference sequence). The CDR3 extends over 15 amino acids. V lost 0 bases and J 5 bases, leaving 11 bases between the germline ends. CDR3 nucleotides: TGTGCCAGCAGCTTGGGAGGGCAGGGGAATGAAAAACTGTTTTTT. Its protein is CASSLGGQGNEKLFF.

The chain carries TRBV6-5 and TRBJ2-4; D is possibly TRBD2 (5 bases). The CDR3 spans 16 residues. Germline V gene sequence: CDR1 MNHEY, CDR2 SVGAGI. Deletions cut 2 bases from V and 3 bases from J, with 14 bases between. CDR3 sequence (DNA): TGTGCCAGCAGTTACAATGGCCGTCGGGGCAAAAACATTCAGTACTTC. The encoded protein is CASSYNGRRGKNIQYF.

The rearrangement joins TRBV5-1 to TRBJ2-5; 15 bases are a match to TRBD2. Germline CDR1 and CDR2: SGHRS and YFSETQ. The length of the CDR3 is 17 residues. The J segment lost 5 bases and the V segment lost 4 bases, leaving 9 bases of the junction unmatched. CDR3 bases: TGCGCCAGCAGCACAGGACTAGCGGGAGGGCCAGGGGAGACCCAGTACTTC. It yields the protein CASSTGLAGGPGETQYF.

The V gene is TRBV30, the J gene TRBJ1-2; TRBD1 matches at 9 bases. Germline V gene data show CDR1 as GTSNPN and CDR2 as SVGIG (reference sequence). This CDR3 is 15 amino acids long. V trimming: 0 bases; J trimming: 6 bases; junction bases outside the gene matches: 8. CDR3 DNA sequence: TGTGCCTGGAGTGTATTGAGACAGGGGGTAAATGGCTACACCTTC. As protein: CAWSVLRQGVNGYTF.

The chain links TRBV7-2 to TRBJ2-1; 8 positions agree with TRBD2. Germline V gives CDR1 SGHTA, CDR2 FQGNSA. V was pared by 2 bases and J by 8 bases, with 8 bases of the junction left unmatched. The CDR3 totals 15 residues. The CDR3: CASSLIGRAFDEQFF. Written as DNA, the CDR3 is TGTGCCAGCAGCTTAATCGGGAGGGCCTTCGATGAGCAGTTCTTC.

The gene calls are TRBV5-6 and TRBJ1-2; D unresolved. The CDR3 has 12 amino acids. Germline CDR1 reads SGHDT; CDR2 reads YYEEEE. V was shortened by 1 base and J by 6 bases, with 7 bases between the two germline ends. CDR3 coding DNA: TGTGCCAGCAGCTTGAGCCAGGATGGCTACACCTTC. As protein: CASSLSQDGYTF.

The CDR3 DNA follows: TGTGCCAGCAGGCCCGGACAGGGGGCGAGTCAGCCCCAGCATTTT. This encodes CASRPGQGASQPQHF. This chain connects TRBV2 to TRBJ1-5, with 11 bases identical to TRBD1. This CDR3 is built from 15 residues. The V segment lost 6 bases and the J segment 6 bases; nucleotides outside the gene matches: 7. From germline, CDR1 is SNHLY and CDR2 FYNNEI.